These 24 T cell receptor beta chains originate from one sample sequenced in a study of beta chain features in type 1 diabetes (dated by TCRdb to the late 2010s). The library was obtained by the immunoSEQ multiplex PCR assay. All of the isolated RNA was reverse transcribed with the High Capacity cDNA Reverse Transcription Kit, so expressed TCRB transcripts were sequenced. As stored in TCRdb, this immuneACCESS dataset retains in-frame rearrangements with V and J assigned. A fraction of the clones does not appear; measured against another copy, unresolved V genes explain less than half of the discrepancy, and the remainder lacks a known reason. For this sample the table gives hundreds of thousands of clones, of which 7.5% to 10% were detected only once. About 0.03% of the sample is held by the ten biggest clonotypes. The specimen sequenced was naive CD4+ T cells from blood. The sample's cell subset or site label is to be understood as: true naive CD4+ T cells. Receptors were obtained from a woman under 30 in good health.

This clone was counted a few times. V is TRBV5-1 and J is TRBJ2-5, with 14 bases fitting TRBD2. This CDR3 spans 18 amino acids. With 2 bases clipped from V and 5 bases from J, the junction kept 11 bases outside the gene matches. Germline loops: CDR1 SGHRS, CDR2 YFSETQ. CDR3 residues: CASSFPPGLAGAGETQYF. Written as DNA, the CDR3 is TGCGCCAGCAGCTTCCCTCCGGGACTAGCGGGAGCCGGGGAGACCCAGTACTTC.

This clone was counted between two and nine times. The CDR3 region is CASSQDRGYWAEAFF. CDR3 coding DNA: TGTGCCAGCAGCCAAGATCGGGGGTACTGGGCTGAAGCTTTCTTT. The chain is built from TRBV14 and TRBJ1-1; weak D call: TRBD1 (5 bases). This CDR3 contains 15 residues. With 0 bases removed from V and 6 bases from J, the gap between germline ends came to 14 bases. The V gene's germline CDR1 is SGHDN and CDR2 FVKESK.

This clone was seen more than once but under ten times. The V and J genes are TRBV5-4 and TRBJ2-3; maybe TRBD2 (7 bases). The germline V and J ends were trimmed by 0 bases and 4 bases, with 18 bases remaining between them. The CDR3 is 17 amino acids. Germline loops: CDR1 SGHNT, CDR2 YYREEE (reference sequence). In nucleotides, the CDR3 is TGTGCCAGCAGCTTGGGAACAGGGCGGGGGTCGGCAGATACGCAGTATTTT. This translates into CASSLGTGRGSADTQYF.

This rearrangement joins TRBV25-1 to TRBJ1-2, with D possibly matching TRBD1 (5 bases). V gave up 5 bases and J gave up 7 bases, with 11 bases separating them. Germline values: CDR1 MGHDK, CDR2 SYGVNS. This CDR3 contains 12 residues. Here the CDR3 reads CASSRDLGGYTF. For the CDR3, the DNA is TGTGCCAGCAGTAGGGACTTGGGTGGCTACACCTTC.

This chain joins TRBV28 and TRBJ1-5; D is uncertain. This CDR3 has 14 residues. V lost 3 bases to trimming and J lost 7 bases, with 13 bases between them. The germline gives CDR1 MDHEN, CDR2 SYDVKM. Here the CDR3 reads CASSFLRGFQPQHF. In nucleotides, the CDR3 is TGTGCCAGCAGTTTCCTACGGGGTTTCCAGCCCCAGCATTTT.

The rearrangement joins TRBV5-1 to TRBJ2-7; D perhaps matches TRBD1 (6 bases). V lost 5 bases, J lost 0 bases, and 12 bases lay in between. Germline V gene lookup returns CDR1 SGHRS and CDR2 YFSETQ. CDR3 size: 14 residues. In nucleotides, the CDR3 is TGCGCCAGCAGTGTCCAGGGGTACTCCTACGAGCAGTACTTC. Translation: CASSVQGYSYEQYF.

The rearrangement links TRBV28 to TRBJ2-7, with 12 bases lining up with TRBD1. Germline loops: CDR1 MDHEN, CDR2 SYDVKM. V lost 4 bases, J lost 2 bases, and 6 bases stayed unmatched. This CDR3 contains 16 residues. The CDR3 loop reads CASSSPGQGATYEQYF. The DNA of the CDR3 is TGTGCCAGCAGTTCGCCGGGACAGGGGGCCACCTACGAGCAGTACTTC.

The V and J genes are TRBV7-9 and TRBJ2-1, with TRBD1 matching 8 bases. Germline CDR1 is SEHNR and CDR2 is FQNEAQ (reference sequence). This CDR3 region has 16 residues. Trimming took 5 bases from V and 0 from J; bases not matched to a gene: 6. The CDR3 sequence: CASSPGQGVSYNEQFF. The CDR3, as DNA: TGTGCCAGCAGCCCCGGACAGGGCGTCTCCTACAATGAGCAGTTCTTC.

Of note for this clone: This CDR3 is also generated by other DNA sequences in the sample. The V gene is TRBV5-1, the J gene TRBJ2-5, with D tentatively TRBD1 (5 bases). V dropped 2 bases and J dropped 2 bases, with 10 bases sitting between them. The CDR3 contains 14 residues. Germline V gene sequence: CDR1 SGHRS, CDR2 YFSETQ. The CDR3 loop is CASSLGAAQETQYF. The CDR3 DNA reads TGCGCCAGCAGCTTAGGGGCCGCTCAAGAGACCCAGTACTTC. Looking up the rest from reference TRBV5-1 and TRBJ2-5 gives the full variable domain: KAGVTQTPRYLIKTRGQQVTLSCSPISGHRSVSWYQQTPGQGLQFLFEYFSETQRNKGNFPGRFSGRQFSNSRSEMNVSTLELGDSALYLCASSLGAAQETQYFGPGTRLLVL.

The sample holds a few counts of this clone. The junction does not match germline at one end; this may be a read error. The J gene is TRBJ2-1, the V gene TRBV29-1; TRBD2 agrees at 8 bases. The CDR3 runs 13 residues. CDR1 is SQVTM, CDR2 ANQGSEA, per germline. The CDR3 spells CTVEVGLGNEQFF. DNA for the CDR3: TGCACCGTTGAAGTGGGACTAGGCAATGAGCAGTTCTTC.

This clone showed up just a few times. The chain links TRBV25-1 to TRBJ1-2; TRBD1 matches 8 bases. The CDR3 is 14 amino acids. Germline V gene data show CDR1 as MGHDK and CDR2 as SYGVNS. Trimming removed 6 bases from V and 4 bases from J; junction bases left unmatched: 7. The CDR3 coding sequence is TGTGCCAGCAGCCTGACAGGGGAAAGCTATGGCTACACCTTC. This encodes CASSLTGESYGYTF.

This clone was counted a few times. The CDR3 DNA sequence: TGTGCCAGCAGCTCTAATGCGGGAGAGCTATACGAGCAGTACTTC. It yields the protein CASSSNAGELYEQYF. The J gene is TRBJ2-7, the V gene TRBV7-9; 7 bases fit TRBD2. Germline assignment: CDR1 SEHNR and CDR2 FQNEAQ (reference sequence). V was clipped by 4 bases and J by 4 bases; unmatched bases: 10. The CDR3 runs to 15 residues.

The chain has TRBV7-3 and TRBJ1-1; D gene uncertain. This CDR3 is 12 amino acids long. Trimming took off 5 bases at V and 1 base at J, with 5 bases between the two ends. Per the germline V gene, CDR1 is SGHTA and CDR2 is FQGTGA. DNA for the CDR3: TGTGCCAGCAGCGAGGGGAACACTGAAGCTTTCTTT. It specifies CASSEGNTEAFF.

The V and J genes are TRBV18 and TRBJ1-5; TRBD1 might be the D (6 bases). The germline V gene has CDR1 KGHSH and CDR2 LQKENI. Trimming stripped 5 bases from V and 7 bases from J, with 12 bases between. This CDR3 contains 13 residues. CDR3 sequence reads: CASSATGRQPQHF. Here the CDR3 DNA reads TGTGCCAGCTCAGCCACAGGGCGCCAGCCCCAGCATTTT.

This clone showed up many times. The chain links TRBV30 to TRBJ2-5; unclear D gene. V gave up 4 bases and J gave up 1 base, with 7 bases separating them. Germline values: CDR1 GTSNPN, CDR2 SVGIG (reference sequence). CDR3 length: 12 amino acids. CDR3 nucleotides: TGTGCCTGGATTGCAGGCCAAGAGACCCAGTACTTC. Translation gives CAWIAGQETQYF.

This clone was seen more than once but under ten times. The chain uses TRBV27 and TRBJ2-7, with TRBD1 as a possible D gene (6 bases). This CDR3 is built from 15 residues. V was cut by 6 bases and J by 3 bases, with 18 bases left in between. CDR1 and CDR2 (germline): MNHEY, SMNVEV (reference sequence). The DNA of the CDR3 is TGTGCCAGCAGCACCCGGACAGCACTGCGCTACGAGCAGTACTTC. It codes for CASSTRTALRYEQYF.

There are a few counts of this clone. The genes are TRBV10-2 and TRBJ2-4; TRBD1 agrees at 8 bases. From germline, CDR1 is WSHSY and CDR2 SAAADI. V dropped 10 bases and J dropped 1; count of bases not matched to a gene: 3. The CDR3 loop spans 13 amino acids. The CDR3 reads CATRDRAKNIQYF. The CDR3 DNA sequence: TGCGCCACCCGGGACAGGGCCAAAAACATTCAGTACTTC.

This clone was counted between two and nine times. CDR3 DNA sequence: TGTGCCAGCAGCCCTCGGACTAGCGGGAGCTCCACCGGGGAGCTGTTTTTT. Translating gives CASSPRTSGSSTGELFF. The V and J genes are TRBV9 and TRBJ2-2; TRBD2 aligns across 13 bases. The CDR3 extends over 17 amino acids. CDR1 is SGDLS, CDR2 YYNGEE, per germline. The V and J ends lost 4 bases and 4 bases, in that order; junction bases with no gene match: 7.

This clone was detected many times. This rearrangement joins TRBV29-1 to TRBJ2-1; possible D gene TRBD2, 6 bases. V was clipped by 2 bases and J by 0 bases, with 8 bases between them. Germline CDR1 SQVTM, CDR2 ANQGSEA. The CDR3 is 14 residues long. The DNA of the CDR3 is TGCAGCGTTGAAATCGGGAGCTCCTACAATGAGCAGTTCTTC. Protein: CSVEIGSSYNEQFF.

This clone was recorded a few times. The rearrangement links TRBV5-1 to TRBJ2-1, with TRBD2 identical over 9 bases. The CDR3 is made up of 14 amino acids. Trimming at V came to 0 bases and at J to 8 bases, leaving 3 bases not matched to a gene. Germline CDR1 is SGHRS and CDR2 is YFSETQ. Written as DNA, the CDR3 is TGCGCCAGCAGCTTGGGCGGGGGGGCTCATGAGCAGTTCTTC. Translating it yields CASSLGGGAHEQFF.

Worth noting for this clone: One end of the junction is discordant with germline, which a read error may explain. This rearrangement joins TRBV27 to TRBJ1-1; D ambiguous. Germline V CDR1 and CDR2: MNHEY, SMNVEV (reference sequence). This CDR3 is 11 amino acids long. The CDR3 reads CASSSGWEVFF. The CDR3 DNA follows: TGTGCCAGCAGTTCGGGGTGGGAAGTTTTCTTT.

This clone appeared a few times. The rearrangement links TRBV30 to TRBJ1-5; tentatively, D is TRBD1 (6 bases). This CDR3 has 13 amino acids. Germline V lookup: CDR1 GTSNPN, CDR2 SVGIG (reference sequence). V lost 5 bases to trimming and J lost 9 bases, with 17 bases between them. The CDR3 sequence is CAWDLARGSPQHF. In nucleotides, the CDR3 is TGTGCCTGGGATTTAGCCAGGGGATCGCCCCAGCATTTT.

The J gene is TRBJ1-5, the V gene TRBV6-5, with D possibly being TRBD1 (5 bases). The germline V and J ends were trimmed by 6 bases and 5 bases, with 14 bases remaining between them. Germline V gene data show CDR1 as MNHEY and CDR2 as SVGAGI. The CDR3 is 14 amino acids. DNA of the CDR3: TGTGCCAGCAGCCCCAGGGTTTTAGATCAGCCCCAGCATTTT. As protein: CASSPRVLDQPQHF.

The chain combines TRBV19 with TRBJ2-7, with D perhaps matching TRBD2 (5 bases). CDR3 length: 16 amino acids. In germline, CDR1 is LNHDA, CDR2 SQIVND (reference sequence). Trimming took 1 base from V and 1 from J, leaving 14 bases between them. CDR3 nucleotides: TGTGCCAGTAGTATAGTTTCCGGGGAATGGTCCTACGAGCAGTACTTC. Protein: CASSIVSGEWSYEQYF.